This is a list of T cell receptor beta chains from one sample in a study of ipilimumab plus nivolumab after autologous stem cell transplantation. TCRdb keeps only in-frame clones here, not all; method: immunoSEQ multiplex PCR. In the table there are fewer than 20,000 clones, approximately 75% of which are singletons. The sample consisted of PBMCs, taken in a trial of ipilimumab plus nivolumab as post-transplant consolidation. The receptors here all came from a male donor with diffuse large B-cell lymphoma. The conserved cysteine and the conserved F or W are not part of the CDR3 here. Fields, in order: D gene, CDR3 length, V gene, CDR3 protein. The D gene is left open where the match is weak.

d_call: .
cdr3_length: 14
v_call: TRBV30
cdr3_aa: AWSKPQGYGNQPQH

d_call: .
cdr3_length: 11
v_call: TRBV28
cdr3_aa: ASSSPPLYEQY

d_call: TRBD2
cdr3_length: 11
v_call: TRBV2
cdr3_aa: ASSGLAGGEQY

d_call: .
cdr3_length: 11
v_call: TRBV30
cdr3_aa: AWSVDENYGYT

d_call: .
cdr3_length: 10
v_call: TRBV7-8
cdr3_aa: ASSSIGNTIY

d_call: .
cdr3_length: 17
v_call: TRBV19
cdr3_aa: ASSPLINGGDRFTDTQY

d_call: .
cdr3_length: 12
v_call: TRBV7-9
cdr3_aa: ASSFKGVADTQY

d_call: TRBD2
cdr3_length: 14
v_call: TRBV5-1
cdr3_aa: ASSPGPSGSSSEQY

d_call: TRBD2
cdr3_length: 12
v_call: TRBV5-4
cdr3_aa: ASSLSGSQETQY

d_call: TRBD1
cdr3_length: 12
v_call: TRBV4-1
cdr3_aa: ASSPPGQYYEQY